The clone carrying this T cell receptor (beta chain) has only a few counts. Its antigen is as yet unknown. Healthy donors of bone marrow made up the group. The data were obtained in a study of cytomegalovirus exposure and HLA in healthy donors. General study points: In an earlier analysis, productive rearrangement rates for most beta V segments clustered near 87% or 30%. According to reports, the classifier identified cytomegalovirus status with high specificity and sensitivity.

The ends were cut back, 7 bases at V and 0 bases at J, with 12 bases in the middle. CDR3 length: 14 residues. Germline loops: CDR1 MNHEY, CDR2 SMNVEV (reference sequence). The primer mix had 60 Vbeta and 13 Jbeta primers. The data were produced by immunoSEQ multiplex PCR, yet TCRdb's version contains in-frame clones alone and is incomplete. Of more than 85,000 clones in the sample, 69% were seen once. This TCR was sampled from a female donor in good health and CMV-seronegative. Sequences were obtained from PBMCs. The V call is TRBV27, the J call TRBJ1-1, with a possible D match to TRBD1 (5 bases). The CDR3 coding sequence is TGTGCCAGCACCGTGGGGGGTGTGAACACTGAAGCTTTCTTT. This codes for CASTVGGVNTEAFF.